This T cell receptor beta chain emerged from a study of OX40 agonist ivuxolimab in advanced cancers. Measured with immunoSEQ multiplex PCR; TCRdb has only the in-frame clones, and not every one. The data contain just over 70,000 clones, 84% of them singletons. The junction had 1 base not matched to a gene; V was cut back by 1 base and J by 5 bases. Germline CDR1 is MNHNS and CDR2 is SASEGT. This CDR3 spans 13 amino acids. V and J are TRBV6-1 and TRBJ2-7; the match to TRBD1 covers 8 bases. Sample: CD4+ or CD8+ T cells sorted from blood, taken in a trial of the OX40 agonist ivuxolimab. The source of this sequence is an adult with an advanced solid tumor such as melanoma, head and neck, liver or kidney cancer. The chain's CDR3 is CASSEGQGNEQYF. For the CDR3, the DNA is TGTGCCAGCAGTGAAGGACAGGGGAACGAGCAGTACTTC.